The 7 T cell receptor beta chains below were found in one sample sequenced in a study of CD8 T cells in ankylosing spondylitis. Each CDR3 protein gets one entry after TCRdb re-called the 5' RACE reads with MiXCR. The sample lists 210,000 or so distinct CDR3 sequences; roughly 24% were seen once. Sequencing input: blood, either unsorted or a sorted T cell fraction (not recorded which). These receptor sequences come from a male donor with ankylosing spondylitis or in good health (not recorded which).

The genes are TRBV3-1 and TRBJ2-1; 11 bases fit TRBD2. CDR1 LGHDT and CDR2 YNNKEL come from the germline V gene (reference sequence). The CDR3 totals 17 residues. V was clipped by 3 bases and J by 4 bases; unmatched bases: 8. CDR3 sequence reads: CASSQMHSGRDYNEQFF. The DNA for the CDR3 is TGTGCCAGCAGCCAGATGCATAGCGGGAGGGATTACAATGAGCAGTTCTTC.

In this sample, this clonotype turned up many times. The rearrangement uses TRBV2 and TRBJ1-6; D is ambiguous. Per germline, CDR1 SNHLY and CDR2 FYNNEI. This CDR3 comprises 15 residues. V gave up 8 bases and J gave up 0 bases, with 11 bases separating them. CDR3 DNA: TGTGCCAGCGGTCTGGAGAGCTCCTATAATTCACCCCTCCACTTT. Translated, it gives CASGLESSYNSPLHF.

V usage is TRBV20-1 and J usage is TRBJ2-1; TRBD2 agrees at 8 bases. Looked up from germline, CDR1 is DFQATT and CDR2 is SNEGSKA (reference sequence). The CDR3 extends over 16 amino acids. Germline trimming cut 6 bases from V and 7 bases from J; bases unmatched to any gene: 17. CDR3 nucleotide sequence: TGCAGTGCCCGGGCGGCTAGCGGGTTAGTCTTGAATGAGCAGTTCTTC. The encoded protein is CSARAASGLVLNEQFF.

This clonotype was recorded at least ten times. The rearrangement joins TRBV6-2 or TRBV6-3 to TRBJ1-4; D ambiguous. The CDR3 runs 17 residues. Trimming shortened V by 0 bases and J by 6 bases, and 17 bases separated the two germline ends. CDR1 and CDR2 from the germline V gene are MNHEY and SVGEGT. DNA for the CDR3: TGTGCCAGCAGTTACTCGTCGCGGGCAGAAGGAGATGAAAAACTGTTTTTT. As protein: CASSYSSRAEGDEKLFF.

There are many counts of this clonotype. The chain employs TRBV5-1 and TRBJ2-3; 12 bases fit TRBD2. V dropped 5 bases and J dropped 3; count of bases not matched to a gene: 7. The V gene's germline CDR1 is SGHRS and CDR2 YFSETQ. The CDR3 totals 16 residues. The CDR3 DNA reads TGCGCCAGCAGTATGAATGGACTAGCGGGAACAGATACGCAGTATTTT. It encodes CASSMNGLAGTDTQYF. Together with reference TRBV5-1 and TRBJ2-3, the CDR3 gives the full variable domain: KAGVTQTPRYLIKTRGQQVTLSCSPISGHRSVSWYQQTPGQGLQFLFEYFSETQRNKGNFPGRFSGRQFSNSRSEMNVSTLELGDSALYLCASSMNGLAGTDTQYFGPGTRLTVL.

The rearrangement uses TRBV4-3 and TRBJ2-7; perhaps TRBD2 as D (6 bases). The germline V and J ends were trimmed by 4 bases and 7 bases, with 14 bases remaining between them. The CDR3 sequence is 13 residues long. The germline V gene has CDR1 LGHNA and CDR2 YSLEER. The CDR3 loop reads CASSPRPGREQYF. The CDR3, as DNA: TGCGCCAGCAGCCCCCGCCCGGGGAGGGAGCAGTACTTC.

The chain joins TRBV15 to TRBJ2-3; D uncertain. Trimming took off 0 bases at V and 2 bases at J, with 6 bases between the two ends. This CDR3 is built from 14 residues. CDR1 and CDR2 (germline): LNHNV, YYDKDF (reference sequence). CDR3 sequence reads: CATSRDRATDTQYF. DNA of the CDR3: TGTGCCACCAGCAGAGACAGAGCCACAGATACGCAGTATTTT. Drawing the rest from reference TRBV15 and TRBJ2-3, the complete variable domain is DAMVIQNPRYQVTQFGKPVTLSCSQTLNHNVMYWYQQKSSQAPKLLFHYYDKDFNNEADTPDNFQSRRPNTSFCFLDIRSPGLGDTAMYLCATSRDRATDTQYFGPGTRLTVL.